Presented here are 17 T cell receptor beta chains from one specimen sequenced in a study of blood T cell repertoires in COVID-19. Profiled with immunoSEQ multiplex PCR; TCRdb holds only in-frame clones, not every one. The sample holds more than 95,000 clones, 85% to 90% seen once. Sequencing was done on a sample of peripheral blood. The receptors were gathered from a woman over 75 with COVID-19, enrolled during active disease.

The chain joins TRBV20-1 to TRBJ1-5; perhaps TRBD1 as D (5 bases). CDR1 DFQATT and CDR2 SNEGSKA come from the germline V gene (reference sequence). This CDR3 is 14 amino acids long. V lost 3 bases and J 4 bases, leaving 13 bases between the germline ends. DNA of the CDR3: TGCAGTGCTAGTCTGGGGCCTGTTAATCAGCCCCAGCATTTT. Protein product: CSASLGPVNQPQHF.

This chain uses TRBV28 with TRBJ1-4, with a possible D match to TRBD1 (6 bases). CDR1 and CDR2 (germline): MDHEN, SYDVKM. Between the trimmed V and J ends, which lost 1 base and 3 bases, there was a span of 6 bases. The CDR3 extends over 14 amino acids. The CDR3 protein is CASSLSGANEKLFF. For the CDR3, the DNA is TGTGCCAGCAGTTTATCAGGGGCTAATGAAAAACTGTTTTTT.

The CDR3 DNA follows: TGTGCCAGCAGGACGGACAGGGGTGGGGAGACCCAGTACTTC. This codes for CASRTDRGGETQYF. The genes are TRBV6-5 and TRBJ2-5, with 9 bases lining up with TRBD1. The CDR3 has 14 amino acids. Germline CDR1 is MNHEY and CDR2 is SVGAGI. V gave up 6 bases and J gave up 5 bases; unmatched junction bases: 7.

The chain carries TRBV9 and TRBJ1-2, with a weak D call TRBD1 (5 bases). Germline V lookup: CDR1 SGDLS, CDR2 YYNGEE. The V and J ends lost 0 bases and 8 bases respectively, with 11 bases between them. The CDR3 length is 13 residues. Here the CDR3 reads CASSVAQGSGYTF. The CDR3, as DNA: TGTGCCAGCAGCGTAGCTCAGGGATCCGGCTACACCTTC.

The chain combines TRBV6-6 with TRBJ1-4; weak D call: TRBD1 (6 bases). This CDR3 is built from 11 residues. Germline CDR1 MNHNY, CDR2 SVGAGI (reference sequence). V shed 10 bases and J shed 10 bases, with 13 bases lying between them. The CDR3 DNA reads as TGTGCCACTGACCAAGGGGGAAAACTGTTTTTT. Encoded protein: CATDQGGKLFF.

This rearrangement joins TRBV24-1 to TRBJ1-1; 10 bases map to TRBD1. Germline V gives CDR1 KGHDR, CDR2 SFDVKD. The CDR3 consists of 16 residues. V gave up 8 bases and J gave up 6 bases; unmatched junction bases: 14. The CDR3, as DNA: TGTGCCACCACAATAGGGGACAGGGGTAAGGGCGCTGAAGCTTTCTTT. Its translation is CATTIGDRGKGAEAFF.

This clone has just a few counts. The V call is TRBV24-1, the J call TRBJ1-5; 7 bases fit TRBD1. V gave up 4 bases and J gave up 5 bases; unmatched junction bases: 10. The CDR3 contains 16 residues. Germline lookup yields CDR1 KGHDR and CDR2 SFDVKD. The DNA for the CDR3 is TGTGCCACCAGTGACCCCAGGCAGGGGGATTATCAGCCCCAGCATTTT. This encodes CATSDPRQGDYQPQHF.

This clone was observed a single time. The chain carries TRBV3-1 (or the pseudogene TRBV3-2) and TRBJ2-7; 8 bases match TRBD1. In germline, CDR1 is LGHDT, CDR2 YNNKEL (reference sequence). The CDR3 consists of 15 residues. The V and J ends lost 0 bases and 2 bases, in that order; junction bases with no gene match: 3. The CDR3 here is CASSQDLTGAYEQYF. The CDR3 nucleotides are TGTGCCAGCAGCCAAGATCTGACAGGGGCCTACGAGCAGTACTTC.

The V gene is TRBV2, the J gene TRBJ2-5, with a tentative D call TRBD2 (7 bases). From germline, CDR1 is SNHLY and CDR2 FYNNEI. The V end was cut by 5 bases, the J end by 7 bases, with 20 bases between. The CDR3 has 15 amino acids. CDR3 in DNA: TGTGCCAGCAGTAGGGACTACAGGGAAGGAGGGACCCAGTACTTC. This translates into CASSRDYREGGTQYF.

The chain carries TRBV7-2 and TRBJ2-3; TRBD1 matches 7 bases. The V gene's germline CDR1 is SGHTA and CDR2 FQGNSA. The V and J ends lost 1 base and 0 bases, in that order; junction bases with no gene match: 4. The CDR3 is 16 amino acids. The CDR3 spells CASSLGQGSSTDTQYF. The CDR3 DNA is TGTGCCAGCAGCTTAGGACAGGGATCTAGCACAGATACGCAGTATTTT.

This CDR3 is CASRRDRDYFTDTQYF. CDR3 nucleotides: TGTGCCAGCAGGCGGGACCGGGACTACTTCACAGATACGCAGTATTTT. The chain has TRBV5-8 and TRBJ2-3; 7 nucleotides agree with TRBD2. Germline CDR1 reads SGHTS; CDR2 reads YDEGEE. The CDR3 is 16 residues long. V dropped 5 bases and J dropped 2; count of bases not matched to a gene: 11.

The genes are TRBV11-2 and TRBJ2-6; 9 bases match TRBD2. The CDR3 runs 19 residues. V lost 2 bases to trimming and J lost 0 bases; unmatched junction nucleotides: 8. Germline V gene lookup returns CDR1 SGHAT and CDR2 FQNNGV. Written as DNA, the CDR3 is TGTGCCAGCAGCTTATTTAGCGGGAGAGCTCTCTCTGGGGCCAACGTCCTGACTTTC. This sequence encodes CASSLFSGRALSGANVLTF. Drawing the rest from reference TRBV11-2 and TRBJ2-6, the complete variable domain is EAGVAQSPRYKIIEKRQSVAFWCNPISGHATLYWYQQILGQGPKLLIQFQNNGVVDDSQLPKDRFSAERLKGVDSTLKIQPAKLEDSAVYLCASSLFSGRALSGANVLTFGAGSRLTVL.

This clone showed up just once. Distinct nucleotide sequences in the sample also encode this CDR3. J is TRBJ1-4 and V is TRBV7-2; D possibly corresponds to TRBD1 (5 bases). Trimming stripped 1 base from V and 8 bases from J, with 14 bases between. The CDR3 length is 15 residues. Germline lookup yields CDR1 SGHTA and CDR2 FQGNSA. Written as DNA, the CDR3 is TGTGCCAGCAGCTTAGGGGGGGGAGGTGGAGAAAAACTGTTTTTT. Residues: CASSLGGGGGEKLFF.

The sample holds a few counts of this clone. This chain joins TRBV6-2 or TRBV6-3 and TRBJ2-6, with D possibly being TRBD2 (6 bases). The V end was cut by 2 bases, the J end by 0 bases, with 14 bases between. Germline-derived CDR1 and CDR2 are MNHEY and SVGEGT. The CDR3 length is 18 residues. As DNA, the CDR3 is TGTGCCAGCAGTTACCCTGGAGGGCGCAGCTCTGGGGCCAACGTCCTGACTTTC. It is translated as CASSYPGGRSSGANVLTF.

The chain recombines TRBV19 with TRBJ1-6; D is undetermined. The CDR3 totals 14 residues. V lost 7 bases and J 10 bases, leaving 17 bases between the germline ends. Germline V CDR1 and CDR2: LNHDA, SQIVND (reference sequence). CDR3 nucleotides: TGTGCCAGTACCCCGTCGGAGGTCTCCTCACCCCTCCACTTT. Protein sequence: CASTPSEVSSPLHF.

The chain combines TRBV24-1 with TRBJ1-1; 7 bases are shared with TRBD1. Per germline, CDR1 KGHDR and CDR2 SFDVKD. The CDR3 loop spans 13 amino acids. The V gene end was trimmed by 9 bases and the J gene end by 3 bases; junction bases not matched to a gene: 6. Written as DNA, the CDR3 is TGTGCCACCGACCGGACAGGTCACACTGAAGCTTTCTTT. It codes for CATDRTGHTEAFF.

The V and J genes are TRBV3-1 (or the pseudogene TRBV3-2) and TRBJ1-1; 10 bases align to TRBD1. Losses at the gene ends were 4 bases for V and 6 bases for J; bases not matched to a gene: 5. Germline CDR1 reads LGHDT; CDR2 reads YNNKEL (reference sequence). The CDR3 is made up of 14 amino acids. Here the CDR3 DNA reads TGTGCCAGCAGCCCCAGGACAGGGGGAGCTGAAGCTTTCTTT. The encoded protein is CASSPRTGGAEAFF.